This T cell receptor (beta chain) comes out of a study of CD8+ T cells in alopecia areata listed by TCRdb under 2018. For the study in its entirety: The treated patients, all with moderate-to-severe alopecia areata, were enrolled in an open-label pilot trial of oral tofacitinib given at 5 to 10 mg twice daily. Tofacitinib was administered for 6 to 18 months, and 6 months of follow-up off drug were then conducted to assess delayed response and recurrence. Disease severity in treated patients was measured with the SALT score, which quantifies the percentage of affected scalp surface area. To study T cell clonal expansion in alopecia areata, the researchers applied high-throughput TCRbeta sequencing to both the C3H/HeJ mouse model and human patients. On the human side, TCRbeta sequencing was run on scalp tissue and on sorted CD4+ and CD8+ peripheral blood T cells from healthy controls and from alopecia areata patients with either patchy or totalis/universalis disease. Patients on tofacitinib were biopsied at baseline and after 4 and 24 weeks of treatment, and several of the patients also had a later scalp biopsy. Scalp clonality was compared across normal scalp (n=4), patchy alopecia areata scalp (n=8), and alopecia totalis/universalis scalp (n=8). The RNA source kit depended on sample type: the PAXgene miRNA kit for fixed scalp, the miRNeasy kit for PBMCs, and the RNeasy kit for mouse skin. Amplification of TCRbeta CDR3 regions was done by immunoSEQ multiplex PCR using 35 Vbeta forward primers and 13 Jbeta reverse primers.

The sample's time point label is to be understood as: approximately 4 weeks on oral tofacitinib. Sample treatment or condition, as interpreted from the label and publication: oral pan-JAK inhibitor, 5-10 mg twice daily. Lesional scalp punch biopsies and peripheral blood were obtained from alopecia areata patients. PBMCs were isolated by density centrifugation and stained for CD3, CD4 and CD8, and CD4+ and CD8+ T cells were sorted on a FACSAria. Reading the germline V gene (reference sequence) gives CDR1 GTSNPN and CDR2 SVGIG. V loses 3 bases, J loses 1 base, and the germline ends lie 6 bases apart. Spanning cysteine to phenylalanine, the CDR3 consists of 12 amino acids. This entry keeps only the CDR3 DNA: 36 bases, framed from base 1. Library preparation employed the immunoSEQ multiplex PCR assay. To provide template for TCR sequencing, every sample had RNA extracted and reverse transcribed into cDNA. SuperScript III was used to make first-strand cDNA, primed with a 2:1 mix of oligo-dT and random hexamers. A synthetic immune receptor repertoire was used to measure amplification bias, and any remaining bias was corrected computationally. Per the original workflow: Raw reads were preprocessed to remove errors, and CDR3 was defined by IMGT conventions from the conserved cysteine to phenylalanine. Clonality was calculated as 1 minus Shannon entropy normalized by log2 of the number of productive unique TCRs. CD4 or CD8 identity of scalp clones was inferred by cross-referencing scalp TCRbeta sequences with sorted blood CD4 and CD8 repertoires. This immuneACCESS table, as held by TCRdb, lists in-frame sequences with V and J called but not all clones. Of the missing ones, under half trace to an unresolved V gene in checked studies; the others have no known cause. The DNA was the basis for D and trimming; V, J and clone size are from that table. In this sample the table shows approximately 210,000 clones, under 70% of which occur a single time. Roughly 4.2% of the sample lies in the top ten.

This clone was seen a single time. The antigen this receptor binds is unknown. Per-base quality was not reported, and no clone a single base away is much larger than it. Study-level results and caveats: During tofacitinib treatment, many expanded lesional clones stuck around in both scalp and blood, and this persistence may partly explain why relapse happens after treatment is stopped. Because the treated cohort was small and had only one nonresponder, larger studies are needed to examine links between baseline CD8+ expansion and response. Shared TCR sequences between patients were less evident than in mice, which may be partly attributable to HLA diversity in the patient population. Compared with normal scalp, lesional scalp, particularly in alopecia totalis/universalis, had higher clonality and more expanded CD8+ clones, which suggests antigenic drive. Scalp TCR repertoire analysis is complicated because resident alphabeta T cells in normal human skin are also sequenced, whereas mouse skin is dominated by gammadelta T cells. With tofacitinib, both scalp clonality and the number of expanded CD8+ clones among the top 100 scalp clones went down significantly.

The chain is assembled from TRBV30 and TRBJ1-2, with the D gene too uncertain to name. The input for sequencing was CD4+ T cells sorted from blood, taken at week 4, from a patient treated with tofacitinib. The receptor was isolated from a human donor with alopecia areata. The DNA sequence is TGTGCCTGGAGGACCGATAACTATGGCTACACCTTC. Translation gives CAWRTDNYGYTF.